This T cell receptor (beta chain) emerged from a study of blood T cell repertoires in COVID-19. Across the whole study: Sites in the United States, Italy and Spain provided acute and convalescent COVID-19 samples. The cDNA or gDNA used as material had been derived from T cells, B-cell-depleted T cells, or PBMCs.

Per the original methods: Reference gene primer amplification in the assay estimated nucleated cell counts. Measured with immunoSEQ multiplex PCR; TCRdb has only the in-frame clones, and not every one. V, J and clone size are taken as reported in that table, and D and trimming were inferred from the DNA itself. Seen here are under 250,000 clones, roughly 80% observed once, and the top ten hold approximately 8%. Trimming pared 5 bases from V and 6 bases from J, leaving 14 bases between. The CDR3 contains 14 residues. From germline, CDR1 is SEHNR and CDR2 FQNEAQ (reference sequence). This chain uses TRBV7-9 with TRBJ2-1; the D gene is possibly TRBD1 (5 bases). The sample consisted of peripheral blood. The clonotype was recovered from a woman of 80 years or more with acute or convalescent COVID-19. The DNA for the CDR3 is TGTGCCAGCAGCCTTGCGGCCCAGGGCAATGAGCAGTTCTTC. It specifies CASSLAAQGNEQFF.